Listed below are T cell receptor beta chains from one sample, sequenced in a study of control samples from healthy donors and cancer patients. Measured with immunoSEQ multiplex PCR; TCRdb has only the in-frame clones, and not every one. The sample has fewer than 200,000 clones; just under 95% are singletons. The sequenced material came from blood. All receptors derive from a man aged 18 to 30 in good health. CDR3s include the opening cysteine and the closing phenylalanine or tryptophan. A D gene is named only where the DNA matches it firmly. The listing skips clone size in some rows; elsewhere it reads once, few, many or a size class.

cdr3_aa	cdr3_nt	v_call	clone_size	j_call	d_call
CASSPTSRETQYF	TGCGCCAGCAGTCCCACTAGCCGAGAGACCCAGTACTTC	TRBV5-1	NA	TRBJ2-5	NA
CATRQIYNEQFF	TGTGCCACCAGGCAAATCTACAATGAGCAGTTCTTC	TRBV27	NA	TRBJ2-1	NA
CASSTGRLVGNTIYF	TGTGCCAGTAGTACCGGACGGCTCGTGGGAAACACCATATATTTT	TRBV19	NA	TRBJ1-3	NA
CASSLRGPGYGYTF	TGTGCCAGCAGCCTTCGGGGGCCAGGCTATGGCTACACCTTC	TRBV13	NA	TRBJ1-2	NA
CASSMWTGTTDTQYF	TGTGCCAGCAGCATGTGGACAGGGACGACAGATACGCAGTATTTT	TRBV7-8	NA	TRBJ2-3	TRBD1
CASGLLLTDTQYF	TGTGCCAGCGGGTTGTTATTGACAGATACGCAGTATTTT	TRBV6-5	NA	TRBJ2-3	NA
CSARGTEKLFF	TGCAGTGCTAGAGGGACAGAAAAACTGTTTTTT	TRBV20-1	few	TRBJ1-4	NA
CASSQDMRVKRGEQYF	TGCGCCAGCAGCCAAGATATGAGGGTAAAGAGGGGCGAGCAGTACTTC	TRBV4-1	NA	TRBJ2-7	NA
CASSIQGSSYNSPLHF	TGTGCCAGTAGTATACAGGGTAGCTCCTATAATTCACCCCTCCACTTT	TRBV19	NA	TRBJ1-6	NA
CASSSRSGSPLHF	TGTGCCAGCAGCTCCCGCTCGGGGTCACCCCTCCACTTT	TRBV9	NA	TRBJ1-6	NA
CASRVNTEAFF	TGTGCCAGCAGGGTGAACACTGAAGCTTTCTTT	TRBV2	NA	TRBJ1-1	NA
CASSPLWAGGNTEAFF	TGTGCCAGCAGCCCCCTTTGGGCAGGGGGGAACACTGAAGCTTTCTTT	TRBV13	NA	TRBJ1-1	TRBD1
CASSQQGTGAFF	TGTGCCAGCTCACAACAGGGGACTGGAGCTTTCTTT	TRBV18	once	TRBJ1-1	TRBD1
CASSLKGSGTGKFTLHF	TGTGCCAGCAGTTTAAAGGGCTCCGGGACCGGGAAATTCACCCTCCACTTT	TRBV27	NA	TRBJ1-6	NA
CASIAPTTYNEQFF	TGTGCCAGCATCGCACCTACCACCTACAATGAGCAGTTCTTC	TRBV21-1	NA	TRBJ2-1	NA
CASRWTESSYAEAFF	TGTGCCAGCAGATGGACGGAATCCTCTTACGCTGAAGCTTTCTTT	TRBV6-5	NA	TRBJ1-1	NA
CASSPPTGNTGELFF	TGTGCCAGCAGCCCCCCGACGGGGAACACCGGGGAGCTGTTTTTT	TRBV6-5	NA	TRBJ2-2	NA
CASSLAGEGQYF	TGTGCCAGCAGCTTAGCGGGGGAGGGGCAGTATTTT	TRBV6-2/TRBV6-3	NA	TRBJ2-3	TRBD2
CASSLIGQPQHF	TGTGCCAGCAGTTTAATCGGCCAGCCCCAGCATTTT	TRBV27	NA	TRBJ1-5	NA
CASSTAASLKDRSLGYTF	TGTGCCAGTAGTACAGCTGCATCACTGAAGGACAGGTCGTTAGGCTACACCTTC	TRBV19	NA	TRBJ1-2	TRBD1
CASSPTGNVNTEAFF	TGCGCCAGCAGCCCTACAGGGAACGTGAACACTGAAGCTTTCTTT	TRBV4-1	few	TRBJ1-1	NA
CASSVDRGRSPLHF	TGCGCCAGCAGCGTCGACAGGGGGCGATCACCCCTCCACTTT	TRBV5-1	NA	TRBJ1-6	TRBD1
CAWSPSSSGNTIYF	TGTGCCTGGAGTCCATCGAGCTCTGGAAACACCATATATTTT	TRBV30	NA	TRBJ1-3	NA
CASSLDRAHEQYF	TGTGCCAGCAGCTTAGATAGGGCACACGAGCAGTACTTC	TRBV11-2	once	TRBJ2-7	NA
CASSFAGVDGYTF	TGTGCCAGCAGTTTTGCGGGGGTTGATGGCTACACCTTC	TRBV12-3/TRBV12-4	NA	TRBJ1-2	NA
CASSRGGREAFF	TGTGCCAGCAGCCGAGGGGGTAGAGAAGCTTTCTTT	TRBV27	NA	TRBJ1-1	NA
CASRQQGYGDTEAFF	TGTGCCAGCAGGCAACAGGGTTATGGGGACACTGAAGCTTTCTTT	TRBV6-4	NA	TRBJ1-1	NA
CAWTRGGKGSPLHF	TGTGCCTGGACCAGAGGGGGCAAGGGTTCACCCCTCCACTTT	TRBV30	NA	TRBJ1-6	TRBD1
CASSPGGVTNEKLFF	TGTGCCAGCAGCCCTGGGGGGGTTACTAATGAAAAACTGTTTTTT	TRBV28	NA	TRBJ1-4	NA
CASRDTSNQPQHF	TGTGCCAGCCGGGATACTAGCAATCAGCCCCAGCATTTT	TRBV2	NA	TRBJ1-5	NA
CASTSTSGGSTDTQYF	TGTGCCAGTACTTCGACTAGCGGGGGAAGCACAGATACGCAGTATTTT	TRBV19	NA	TRBJ2-3	TRBD2
CATSREAQTQETQYF	TGTGCCACCAGCAGAGAGGCGCAGACCCAAGAGACCCAGTACTTC	TRBV15	NA	TRBJ2-5	NA